The next 23 T cell receptor beta chains were all read from a single sample in a study of blood T cell repertoires in COVID-19. The repertoire was sequenced with immunoSEQ multiplex PCR; TCRdb's copy has only in-frame clones and lacks some. Among approximately 94,000 clones, almost 90% were seen once, and the ten largest hold roughly 4.7%. The specimen was peripheral blood. The receptors were gathered from a human donor in a cohort sampled during active COVID-19.

The chain uses TRBV18 and TRBJ2-7; tentatively, D is TRBD2 (5 bases). The CDR3 has 13 amino acids. V lost 3 bases and J 4 bases, leaving 10 bases between the germline ends. Germline-derived CDR1 and CDR2 are KGHSH and LQKENI. The CDR3 here is CASSPRETYEQYF. In nucleotides, the CDR3 is TGTGCCAGCTCACCTCGGGAAACTTACGAGCAGTACTTC.

V and J are TRBV7-2 and TRBJ2-5; possible D gene TRBD1, 6 bases. Trimming cost V 5 bases and J 2 bases, with 15 bases left between them. CDR3 length: 15 residues. The germline V gene has CDR1 SGHTA and CDR2 FQGNSA. This CDR3 is CASSRTWGRQETQYF. The CDR3 DNA sequence: TGTGCCAGCAGCCGTACATGGGGGCGACAAGAGACCCAGTACTTC.

This clone was seen once. The chain uses TRBV12-3 or TRBV12-4 and TRBJ2-7; 7 positions agree with TRBD2. Trimming took 10 bases from V and 6 from J; bases not matched to a gene: 12. The CDR3 is 13 amino acids. CDR3 bases: TGTGCCATATGTGGGAGGCCGGGAGGCGAGCAGTACTTC. Translation gives CAICGRPGGEQYF.

The chain has TRBV19 and TRBJ1-1, with D uncertain. Germline values: CDR1 LNHDA, CDR2 SQIVND (reference sequence). This CDR3 spans 14 amino acids. The V end lost 3 bases, the J end lost 0 bases, and 8 bases lay between the germline ends. CDR3 residues: CASSIRGLNTEAFF. CDR3 coding DNA: TGTGCCAGTAGTATTCGGGGATTGAACACTGAAGCTTTCTTT.

The rearrangement links TRBV6-5 to TRBJ1-2; TRBD1 might be the D (5 bases). Trimming took 0 bases from V and 7 from J, leaving 15 bases between them. CDR1 and CDR2 (germline): MNHEY, SVGAGI. There are 15 residues in the CDR3. The CDR3 region is CASSYSINQGGGYTF. The CDR3 DNA follows: TGTGCCAGCAGTTACTCGATAAACCAGGGAGGTGGCTACACCTTC.

This chain connects TRBV27 to TRBJ2-6, with D possibly TRBD2 on 5 matching bases. The length of the CDR3 is 15 residues. The germline V and J ends were trimmed by 5 bases and 4 bases, with 12 bases remaining between them. Germline-derived CDR1 and CDR2 are MNHEY and SMNVEV (reference sequence). In DNA form, the CDR3 reads TGTGCCAGCAGTCGGACTTGGACCGGGGCCAACGTCCTGACTTTC. It codes for CASSRTWTGANVLTF.

This chain joins TRBV24-1 and TRBJ2-6; D is possibly TRBD1 (6 bases). The CDR3 spans 15 residues. Germline V lookup: CDR1 KGHDR, CDR2 SFDVKD. Trimming left V 1 base short and J 4 bases short, with 7 bases between. As DNA, the CDR3 is TGTGCCACCAGTGATTTCGGGACAGGGGCCAACGTCCTGACTTTC. Translation gives CATSDFGTGANVLTF.

This chain links TRBV30 with TRBJ2-7; D is ambiguous. Per the germline V gene, CDR1 is GTSNPN and CDR2 is SVGIG (reference sequence). This CDR3 has 12 residues. V gave up 3 bases and J gave up 4 bases, with 10 bases separating them. The CDR3 spells CAWSLTVYEQYF. CDR3 DNA sequence: TGTGCCTGGAGCCTTACGGTGTACGAGCAGTACTTC. The full variable domain, in which reference TRBV30 and TRBJ2-7 provide the parts outside the CDR3, is SQTIHQWPATLVQPVGSPLSLECTVEGTSNPNLYWYRQAAGRGLQLLFYSVGIGQISSEVPQNLSASRPQDRQFILSSKKLLLSDSGFYLCAWSLTVYEQYFGPGTRLTVT.

This chain uses TRBV6-5 with TRBJ2-1; TRBD2 matches at 12 bases. Trimming removed 11 bases from V and 2 bases from J; junction bases left unmatched: 7. Germline values: CDR1 MNHEY, CDR2 SVGAGI. The CDR3 has 15 residues. CDR3 sequence reads: CAARLAGVPYNEQFF. CDR3 DNA: TGTGCCGCCAGACTAGCGGGAGTCCCCTACAATGAGCAGTTCTTC.

The V and J genes are TRBV29-1 and TRBJ1-1; D is undetermined. V lost 4 bases and J 1 base, leaving 10 bases between the germline ends. This CDR3 is built from 13 residues. Germline V CDR1 and CDR2: SQVTM, ANQGSEA. CDR3 coding DNA: TGCAGCGTTGTGAGACACTCGAACACTGAAGCTTTCTTT. This gives the protein CSVVRHSNTEAFF.

The chain links TRBV2 to TRBJ2-5; 10 nucleotides agree with TRBD2. The V gene's germline CDR1 is SNHLY and CDR2 FYNNEI. The length of the CDR3 is 15 residues. V shed 6 bases and J 5 bases; nucleotides not matched to a gene: 9. CDR3 residues: CASREREGPRETQYF. The CDR3, as DNA: TGTGCCAGCAGAGAGCGGGAGGGCCCTCGGGAGACCCAGTACTTC. The full variable domain, with the rest looked up from reference TRBV2 and TRBJ2-5, is EPEVTQTPSHQVTQMGQEVILRCVPISNHLYFYWYRQILGQKVEFLVSFYNNEISEKSEIFDDQFSVERPDGSNFTLKIRSTKLEDSAMYFCASREREGPRETQYFGPGTRLLVL.

The chain is built from TRBV5-6 and TRBJ2-7; 7 nucleotides align to TRBD1. V dropped 2 bases and J dropped 2; count of bases not matched to a gene: 4. The CDR3 is 14 residues long. Germline V CDR1 and CDR2: SGHDT, YYEEEE. The CDR3 loop is CASSLGGSTYEQYF. CDR3 nucleotide sequence: TGTGCCAGCAGCTTAGGGGGCAGCACCTACGAGCAGTACTTC.

The chain uses TRBV11-2 and TRBJ1-2; D gene ambiguous. Germline CDR1 SGHAT, CDR2 FQNNGV. Trimming cost V 5 bases and J 2 bases, with 12 bases left between them. This CDR3 contains 14 residues. The CDR3 region has the DNA TGTGCCAGCAGCAATAAGAGAGGGAACTATGGCTACACCTTC. Its protein is CASSNKRGNYGYTF. Combining the CDR3 with reference TRBV11-2 and TRBJ1-2 gives the whole variable domain EAGVAQSPRYKIIEKRQSVAFWCNPISGHATLYWYQQILGQGPKLLIQFQNNGVVDDSQLPKDRFSAERLKGVDSTLKIQPAKLEDSAVYLCASSNKRGNYGYTFGSGTRLTVV.

This rearrangement joins TRBV18 to TRBJ2-2; D remains ambiguous. The CDR3 is 13 residues long. Trimming left V 3 bases short and J 6 bases short, with 8 bases between. Germline CDR1 is KGHSH and CDR2 is LQKENI. CDR3 sequence reads: CASSPARAGELFF. The CDR3 DNA reads as TGTGCCAGCTCACCGGCCCGGGCCGGGGAGCTGTTTTTT. Full variable domain (missing parts from reference TRBV18 and TRBJ2-2): NAGVMQNPRHLVRRRGQEARLRCSPMKGHSHVYWYRQLPEEGLKFMVYLQKENIIDESGMPKERFSAEFPKEGPSILRIQQVVRGDSAAYFCASSPARAGELFFGEGSRLTVL.

V and J are TRBV2 and TRBJ1-2, with TRBD1 matching 7 bases. V was clipped by 0 bases and J by 8 bases; unmatched bases: 9. The CDR3 contains 15 residues. Germline-derived CDR1 and CDR2 are SNHLY and FYNNEI. The CDR3 DNA reads TGTGCCAGCAGTGAAGCAGGAGGGACAGCGCTCGGCTACACCTTC. Translation: CASSEAGGTALGYTF.

The gene calls are TRBV28 and TRBJ2-2; 8 nucleotides agree with TRBD2. The junction had 15 bases not matched to a gene; V was cut back by 7 bases and J by 5 bases. Germline CDR1 and CDR2: MDHEN and SYDVKM. CDR3 length: 17 residues. Here the CDR3 reads CASTPIGLAGRTGELFF. DNA for the CDR3: TGTGCCAGCACCCCTATAGGATTAGCGGGACGTACCGGGGAGCTGTTTTTT.

This clone was seen just once. The genes are TRBV23-1 and TRBJ1-3; 7 nucleotides match TRBD1. TRBV23-1 has ORF status, its function being uncertain. The J segment lost 0 bases and the V segment lost 2 bases, leaving 10 bases of the junction unmatched. This CDR3 is built from 18 residues. The CDR3 sequence: CASSQRRQGRSSGNTIYF. As DNA, the CDR3 is TGCGCCAGCAGTCAACGTAGACAGGGAAGAAGCTCTGGAAACACCATATATTTT.

The V gene is TRBV12-3 or TRBV12-4, the J gene TRBJ1-2, with D possibly being TRBD1 (5 bases). There are 12 residues in the CDR3. The ends were cut back, 6 bases at V and 8 bases at J, with 13 bases in the middle. CDR3 sequence reads: CASSSTVFGYTF. The CDR3 DNA follows: TGTGCCAGCAGCTCGACAGTCTTCGGCTACACCTTC.

V and J are TRBV5-1 and TRBJ1-5, with 8 nucleotides matching TRBD1. With 4 bases clipped from V and 6 bases from J, the junction kept 6 bases outside the gene matches. This CDR3 is 14 amino acids long. CDR1 is SGHRS and CDR2 is YFSETQ in the germline V gene. CDR3 DNA sequence: TGCGCCAGCAGCCCCGGGCAGGGGGCTCAGCCCCAGCATTTT. Its translation is CASSPGQGAQPQHF.

The chain joins TRBV6-1 to TRBJ1-5, with D tentatively TRBD1 (6 bases). V lost 1 base and J 6 bases, leaving 13 bases between the germline ends. From germline, CDR1 is MNHNS and CDR2 SASEGT. This CDR3 contains 15 residues. The CDR3 is CASSEVAGAGQPQHF. The CDR3 DNA sequence: TGTGCCAGCAGTGAAGTGGCAGGGGCGGGTCAGCCCCAGCATTTT.

The chain uses TRBV9 and TRBJ1-4, with D possibly TRBD1 on 6 matching bases. CDR3 length equals 14 residues. CDR1 and CDR2 from the germline V gene are SGDLS and YYNGEE. The V end lost 3 bases, the J end lost 3 bases, and 9 bases lay between the germline ends. As DNA, the CDR3 is TGTGCCAGCAGCGGCGGACAGTCTAATGAAAAACTGTTTTTT. It codes for CASSGGQSNEKLFF.

This chain links TRBV6-4 with TRBJ2-2, with 10 positions matching TRBD2. The CDR3 is made up of 14 amino acids. Germline CDR1 and CDR2: MRHNA and SNTAGT. Germline trimming cut 7 bases from V and 7 bases from J; bases unmatched to any gene: 6. CDR3 in amino acids: CASKPSGSSGELFF. CDR3 coding DNA: TGTGCCAGCAAGCCTAGCGGGAGTAGCGGGGAGCTGTTTTTT.

V gene TRBV5-1 combines with J gene TRBJ2-5; 7 bases match TRBD1. Germline-derived CDR1 and CDR2 are SGHRS and YFSETQ. The CDR3 contains 14 residues. V lost 0 bases, J lost 2 bases, and 1 base stayed unmatched. The CDR3 sequence is CASSLEGAQETQYF. CDR3 DNA: TGCGCCAGCAGCTTGGAGGGGGCTCAAGAGACCCAGTACTTC.